A single sample gave rise to the 29 T cell receptor beta chains below, sequenced in a study of CD8+CD57+ T cells in acquired aplastic anemia. It was genomic DNA that served as the template for profiling TCR beta VDJ and CDR3. TCRdb processed the reads anew with MiXCR; each CDR3 protein has one entry. The sample has about 160,000 distinct CDR3 sequences, roughly 45% seen once. What was sequenced was sorted CD4+, CD8+, or CD8+CD57+ T cells (not recorded which) from PBMCs. Receptors originate from a human donor in good health.

This clonotype has only a few counts. The V gene is TRBV11-2, the J gene TRBJ1-2; 8 bases match TRBD1. Unmatched junction bases numbered 28, after V lost 7 bases and J lost 3 bases. This CDR3 has 21 amino acids. Germline CDR1 is SGHAT and CDR2 is FQNNGV. In nucleotides, the CDR3 is TGTGCCAGCACCAACCGGGCCGTTTTAGGGCCAGGGGGCGCAGTTTACTATGGCTACACCTTC. Its translation is CASTNRAVLGPGGAVYYGYTF.

On this clonotype itself: A much larger clone lies a single base off, so this may be a read error. The V and J genes are TRBV5-8 and TRBJ2-7, with unresolved D. The CDR3 covers 12 residues. Germline assignment: CDR1 SGHTS and CDR2 YDEGEE. The CDR3 reads CASSHPTYGQYF. In DNA, the CDR3 is TGTGCCAGCAGCCACCCGACCTACGGGCAGTACTTC.

The genes are TRBV24-1 and TRBJ2-3, with 9 bases fitting TRBD1. Germline CDR1 is KGHDR and CDR2 is SFDVKD. The V and J ends lost 6 bases and 1 base, in that order; junction bases with no gene match: 4. This CDR3 is built from 15 residues. CDR3 amino acids: CATSKDRGGTDTQYF. The DNA of the CDR3 is TGTGCCACCAGTAAGGACAGGGGCGGCACAGATACGCAGTATTTT.

This clonotype was detected only a few times. This rearrangement joins TRBV20-1 to TRBJ1-2; the match to TRBD1 covers 7 bases. This CDR3 contains 14 residues. CDR1 is DFQATT, CDR2 SNEGSKA, per germline (reference sequence). The trim removed 1 base at V and 3 bases at J, leaving 5 bases unmatched. The CDR3 region has the DNA TGCAGTGCTAGAGTGTCCGGACAGGACTATGGCTACACCTTC. This gives the protein CSARVSGQDYGYTF.

The genes are TRBV10-2 and TRBJ1-5; maybe TRBD1 (6 bases). The V and J ends lost 8 bases and 4 bases respectively, with 15 bases between them. CDR1 WSHSY and CDR2 SAAADI come from the germline V gene. The CDR3 has 14 residues. Here the CDR3 reads CASGGQDLNQPQHF. The CDR3 DNA sequence: TGCGCCAGCGGGGGGCAGGATCTGAATCAGCCCCAGCATTTT.

This clonotype was detected many times. The V gene is TRBV19, the J gene TRBJ2-3, with D tentatively TRBD1 or TRBD2 (5 bases each). The CDR3 spans 15 residues. CDR1 is LNHDA and CDR2 is SQIVND in the germline V gene (reference sequence). Trimming pared 9 bases from V and 2 bases from J, leaving 18 bases between. The CDR3 region has the DNA TGTGCCAGCCGGGACCCCGGGGCACCCACAGATACGCAGTATTTT. Protein product: CASRDPGAPTDTQYF.

This clonotype appeared a few times. J is TRBJ2-5 and V is TRBV10-2, with 7 bases lining up with TRBD2. V gave up 7 bases and J gave up 1 base; unmatched junction bases: 3. CDR3 length: 13 residues. From germline, CDR1 is WSHSY and CDR2 SAAADI. CDR3 loop: CASTGLVQETQYF. Written as DNA, the CDR3 is TGCGCCAGCACTGGACTAGTCCAAGAGACCCAGTACTTC.

This clonotype was found a few times. V is TRBV2 and J is TRBJ2-2; D is possibly TRBD2 (5 bases). Germline loops: CDR1 SNHLY, CDR2 FYNNEI. Trimming shortened V by 6 bases and J by 4 bases, and 9 bases separated the two germline ends. The length of the CDR3 is 13 residues. CDR3 region: CASRDGGTGELFF. In DNA, the CDR3 is TGTGCCAGCAGAGATGGAGGCACCGGGGAGCTGTTTTTT.

This clonotype has more than one count but fewer than ten. This chain connects TRBV15 to TRBJ2-7; TRBD1 matches at 9 bases. Germline CDR1 is LNHNV and CDR2 is YYDKDF (reference sequence). Unmatched junction bases numbered 8, after V lost 3 bases and J lost 5 bases. This CDR3 is built from 15 residues. In nucleotides, the CDR3 is TGTGCCACCAGCAGGGATAGGGGACAGGGCCACGAGCAGTACTTC. It encodes CATSRDRGQGHEQYF.

In this sample, this clonotype turned up once. V usage is TRBV7-9 and J usage is TRBJ2-5; D tentatively reads TRBD1 or TRBD2 (5 bases each). CDR3 length equals 12 residues. Germline assignment: CDR1 SEHNR and CDR2 FQNEAQ (reference sequence). Trimming removed 2 bases from V and 7 bases from J, with 8 bases in between. Here the CDR3 DNA reads TGTGCCAGCAGCTTATCAGGGAGGACCCAGTACTTC. It translates to CASSLSGRTQYF.

The rearrangement uses TRBV19 and TRBJ1-1; D gene uncertain. The CDR3 covers 14 residues. CDR1 is LNHDA, CDR2 SQIVND, per germline (reference sequence). V was trimmed by 3 bases and J by 3 bases, leaving 11 bases between them. The CDR3 protein is CASSIGRAHTEAFF. DNA of the CDR3: TGTGCCAGTAGTATTGGGAGGGCCCACACTGAAGCTTTCTTT.

This clonotype has ten or more counts. The junction and the germline gene differ at one end; a read error may be behind it. The CDR3 DNA is TGTGCCAGTAGCGGACAGGTCCAGGGAGTCAACTATAGCTACACCTTC. As protein: CASSGQVQGVNYSYTF. The V gene is TRBV19, the J gene TRBJ1-2, with 7 bases that match TRBD1. The germline gives CDR1 LNHDA, CDR2 SQIVND (reference sequence). The CDR3 is 16 amino acids.

The J gene is TRBJ1-4, the V gene TRBV15; 11 bases map to TRBD1. Germline trimming cut 10 bases from V and 7 bases from J; bases unmatched to any gene: 14. The CDR3 extends over 16 amino acids. Germline V gene data show CDR1 as LNHNV and CDR2 as YYDKDF (reference sequence). CDR3 sequence (DNA): TGTGCCAGCAGTTCTAGTCCCGGGACAGGGGGTGAAAAACTGTTTTTT. Residues: CASSSSPGTGGEKLFF.

This clonotype was seen just once. This may come from a read error, since a much larger clone is one base off. This sequence joins TRBV6-1 and TRBJ2-7; TRBD2 matches 9 bases. The junction had 6 bases not matched to a gene; V was cut back by 7 bases and J by 2 bases. Germline CDR1 is MNHNS and CDR2 is SASEGT. The CDR3 contains 14 residues. The CDR3 nucleotides are TGTGCCAGCAAGCGGGGGGCCGCACCCTACGAGCAGTACTTC. Translated, it gives CASKRGAAPYEQYF.

This clonotype was recorded at least ten times. The CDR3 DNA reads as TGTGCCAGCAGCGCCACAGGGATGGCGTACACTGAAGCTTTCTTT. Encoded protein: CASSATGMAYTEAFF. The rearrangement uses TRBV12-3 or TRBV12-4 and TRBJ1-1, with a possible D match to TRBD1 (6 bases). The germline V and J ends were trimmed by 6 bases and 3 bases, with 17 bases remaining between them. The CDR3 has 15 residues.

The table lists this clonotype with a few counts. This chain connects TRBV3-1 to TRBJ1-2; D not resolved. Germline assignment: CDR1 LGHDT and CDR2 YNNKEL (reference sequence). Trimming took off 3 bases at V and 7 bases at J, with 12 bases between the two ends. This CDR3 is 13 amino acids long. The CDR3 DNA reads TGTGCCAGCAGCCACCGGGATTTAGGTGGCTACACCTTC. This encodes CASSHRDLGGYTF.

In this sample, this clonotype turned up once. The junction and the germline gene differ at one end; a read error may be behind it. The V call is TRBV10-3, the J call TRBJ2-6; 11 bases align to TRBD1. The CDR3 consists of 17 residues. Per germline, CDR1 ENHRY and CDR2 SYGVKD. The CDR3: CASSAGTGGSWANVLTF. In DNA form, the CDR3 reads TGTGCCAGCAGTGCCGGGACAGGGGGTTCCTGGGCCAACGTCCTGACTTTC.

The chain combines TRBV2 with TRBJ2-1; 8 nucleotides align to TRBD1. This CDR3 is 15 amino acids long. J lost 6 bases, V lost 7 bases, and 11 bases had no gene match. Germline V gives CDR1 SNHLY, CDR2 FYNNEI. CDR3 sequence (DNA): TGTGCCAGCATTCCGGACAGGGAATCTCGCAATGAGCAGTTCTTC. It encodes CASIPDRESRNEQFF.

The chain has TRBV7-3 and TRBJ1-1; 10 bases fit TRBD1. Unmatched junction bases numbered 12, after V lost 5 bases and J lost 3 bases. The CDR3 length is 17 residues. Germline V lookup: CDR1 SGHTA, CDR2 FQGTGA. The chain's CDR3 is CASSPRTGGRGDTEAFF. For the CDR3, the DNA is TGTGCCAGCAGCCCTCGGACAGGGGGTAGAGGGGACACTGAAGCTTTCTTT.

DNA for the CDR3: TGTGCCTGCGGGGGGGACTCCTACGAGCAGTACTTC. It codes for CACGGDSYEQYF. V gene TRBV10-3 combines with J gene TRBJ2-7; 9 positions agree with TRBD2. This CDR3 comprises 12 residues. V shed 11 bases and J 0 bases; nucleotides not matched to a gene: 2. Germline V gene sequence: CDR1 ENHRY, CDR2 SYGVKD.

In its sample, this clonotype was seen a few times. V and J are TRBV12-3 or TRBV12-4 and TRBJ1-6, with D possibly matching TRBD1 (5 bases). The CDR3 runs to 15 residues. Trimming shortened V by 6 bases and J by 10 bases, and 19 bases separated the two germline ends. The CDR3 sequence: CASSGRAGLASPLHF. For the CDR3, the DNA is TGTGCCAGCAGCGGTCGGGCAGGGCTAGCCTCACCCCTCCACTTT.

The chain uses TRBV10-3 and TRBJ1-6; 9 nucleotides match TRBD1. The CDR3 is 15 residues long. The germline V gene encodes CDR1 ENHRY and CDR2 SYGVKD. The V gene end was trimmed by 2 bases and the J gene end by 10 bases; junction bases not matched to a gene: 6. CDR3 sequence reads: CAISEGGDRASPLHF. The CDR3 DNA is TGTGCCATCAGTGAGGGGGGGGACAGGGCATCACCCCTCCACTTT.

J is TRBJ1-6 and V is TRBV2, with TRBD1 matching over 8 bases. Germline trimming cut 4 bases from V and 6 bases from J; bases unmatched to any gene: 11. The germline gives CDR1 SNHLY, CDR2 FYNNEI. This CDR3 region has 17 residues. The CDR3 region is CASSAQGTGRGNSPLHF. The CDR3 DNA is TGTGCCAGCAGTGCCCAGGGGACAGGTCGGGGTAATTCACCCCTCCACTTT.

The V call is TRBV4-1, the J call TRBJ2-5; unclear D gene. Trimming took off 1 base at V and 1 base at J, with 16 bases between the two ends. Per the germline V gene, CDR1 is MGHRA and CDR2 is YSYEKL. The CDR3 sequence is 17 residues long. The CDR3 DNA reads TGCGCCAGCAGCCAAGGTTCAGGCCCTCTAACCCAAGAGACCCAGTACTTC. This sequence encodes CASSQGSGPLTQETQYF.

Many counts were recorded for this clonotype. The chain combines TRBV7-7 with TRBJ2-1; 9 bases are shared with TRBD1. The CDR3 has 15 amino acids. Germline V gene sequence: CDR1 SSHAT, CDR2 FNYEAQ (reference sequence). V dropped 5 bases and J dropped 8; count of bases not matched to a gene: 10. The CDR3 protein is CASSLGDRDFYEQFF. CDR3 DNA sequence: TGTGCCAGCAGCCTCGGGGACAGGGATTTTTATGAGCAGTTCTTC.

This clonotype was counted many times. The V call is TRBV6-1, the J call TRBJ2-3, with D possibly matching TRBD1 (6 bases). The CDR3 has 16 residues. CDR1 is MNHNS and CDR2 is SASEGT in the germline V gene. V lost 6 bases and J lost 2, with 18 bases in between. This CDR3 reads CASRRGQLIITDTQYF. In DNA form, the CDR3 reads TGTGCCAGCAGGAGAGGACAGCTAATTATCACAGATACGCAGTATTTT.

This clonotype was picked up one time. A much larger clone lies one base from this, so it may be a read error. The genes are TRBV2 and TRBJ2-1; 12 nucleotides agree with TRBD2. The CDR3 extends over 15 amino acids. J lost 10 bases, V lost 6 bases, and 10 bases had no gene match. Germline V gene lookup returns CDR1 SNHLY and CDR2 FYNNEI. The DNA of the CDR3 is TGTGCCAGCAGCCGGAGACTAGCGGGGGCATCCGAGCAGTTCTTC. Protein product: CASSRRLAGASEQFF. Full variable domain (missing parts from reference TRBV2 and TRBJ2-1): EPEVTQTPSHQVTQMGQEVILRCVPISNHLYFYWYRQILGQKVEFLVSFYNNEISEKSEIFDDQFSVERPDGSNFTLKIRSTKLEDSAMYFCASSRRLAGASEQFFGPGTRLTVL.

As to this clonotype: Sequence at one end of the junction differs from germline and may be a read error. The V gene is TRBV6-1, the J gene TRBJ1-4; 11 positions match TRBD1. CDR1 and CDR2 (germline): MNHNS, SASEGT. The CDR3 length is 16 residues. The CDR3 DNA sequence: TGTGCCAGCAGTCCTCCGGGACAGGGGGGTAATGAAAGACTGTTTTTT. Protein sequence: CASSPPGQGGNERLFF.

This sequence joins TRBV20-1 and TRBJ1-1, with 7 bases that match TRBD1. Germline-derived CDR1 and CDR2 are DFQATT and SNEGSKA (reference sequence). After removal of 6 bases from V and 5 bases from J, the junction contained 15 bases not matched to a gene. The length of the CDR3 is 15 residues. This CDR3 reads CSAKPLGTVNTEAFF. CDR3 in DNA: TGCAGTGCGAAGCCCCTCGGGACAGTCAATACTGAAGCTTTCTTT.